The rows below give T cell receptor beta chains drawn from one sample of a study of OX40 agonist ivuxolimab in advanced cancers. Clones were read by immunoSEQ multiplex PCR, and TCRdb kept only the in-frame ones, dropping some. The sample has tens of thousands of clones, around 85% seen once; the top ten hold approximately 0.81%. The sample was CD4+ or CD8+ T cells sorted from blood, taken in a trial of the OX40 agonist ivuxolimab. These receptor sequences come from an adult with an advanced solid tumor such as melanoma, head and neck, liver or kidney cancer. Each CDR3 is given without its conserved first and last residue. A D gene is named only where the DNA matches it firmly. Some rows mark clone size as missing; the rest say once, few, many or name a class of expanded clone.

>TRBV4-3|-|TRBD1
ASSPKDRSGYT
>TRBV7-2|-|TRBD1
ASSLNVQGSEQY
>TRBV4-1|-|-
ASSHKGHWNTEAF
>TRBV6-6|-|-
ASSPGLEKLF
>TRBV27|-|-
ASSPSPRSNQPQH
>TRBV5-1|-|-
ASSLAGIRPDTQY
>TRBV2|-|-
ASSEKGYGYT
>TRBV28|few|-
ASSSGPFGRGRSYNEQF
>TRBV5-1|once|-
ASSLREQSSGANVLT
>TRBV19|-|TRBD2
ASRGLAGEGEQF
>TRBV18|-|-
ASSQGTSAGTEAF
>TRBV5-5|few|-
ASSQRTARGQPQH
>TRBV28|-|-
ASTTPPKGNYGYT
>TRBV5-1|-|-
ASSLRQQETQY
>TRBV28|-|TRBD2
ASSREGYNEQF
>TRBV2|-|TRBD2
ASRADGRGQETQY
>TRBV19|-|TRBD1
ASMGRNRDRWH
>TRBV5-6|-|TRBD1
ASSLEGTGNYGYT
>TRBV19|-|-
ASSTRFTDTQY
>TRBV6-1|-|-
ASKSGRLSTEAF
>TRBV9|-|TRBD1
ASSQKTGARETQY
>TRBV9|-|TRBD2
ASSEREGSYNEQF